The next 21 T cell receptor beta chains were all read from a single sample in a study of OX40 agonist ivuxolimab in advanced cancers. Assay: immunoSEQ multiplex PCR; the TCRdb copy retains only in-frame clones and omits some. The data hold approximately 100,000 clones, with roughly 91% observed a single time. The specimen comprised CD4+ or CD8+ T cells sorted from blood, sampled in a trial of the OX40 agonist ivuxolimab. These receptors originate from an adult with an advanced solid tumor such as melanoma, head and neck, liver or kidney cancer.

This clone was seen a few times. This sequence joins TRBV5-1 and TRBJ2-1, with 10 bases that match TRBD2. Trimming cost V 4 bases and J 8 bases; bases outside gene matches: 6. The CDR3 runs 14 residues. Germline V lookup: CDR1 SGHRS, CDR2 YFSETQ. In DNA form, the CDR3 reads TGCGCCAGCAGCCGGAGCGGGGGGGACCATGAGCAGTTCTTC. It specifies CASSRSGGDHEQFF.

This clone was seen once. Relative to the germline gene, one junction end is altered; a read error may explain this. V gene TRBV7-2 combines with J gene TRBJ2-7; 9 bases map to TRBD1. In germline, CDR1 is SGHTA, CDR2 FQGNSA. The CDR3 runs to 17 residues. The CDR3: CASSEYKGQGRSYEQHF. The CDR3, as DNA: TGTGCCAGCAGCGAATATAAAGGACAGGGGAGGTCCTACGAGCAGCACTTC.

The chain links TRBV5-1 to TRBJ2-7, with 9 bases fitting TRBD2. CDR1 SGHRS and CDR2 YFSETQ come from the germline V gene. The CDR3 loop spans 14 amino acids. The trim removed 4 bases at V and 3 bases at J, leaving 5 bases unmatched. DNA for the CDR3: TGCGCCAGCAGCGCCACGACTAGCGGCTACGAGCAGTACTTC. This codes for CASSATTSGYEQYF.

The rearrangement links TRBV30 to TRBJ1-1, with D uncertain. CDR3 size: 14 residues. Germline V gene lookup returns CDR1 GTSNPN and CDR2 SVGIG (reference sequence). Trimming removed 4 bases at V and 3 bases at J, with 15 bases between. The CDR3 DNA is TGTGCCTGGACCGCGTTTTGGTCCGACACTGAAGCTTTCTTT. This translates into CAWTAFWSDTEAFF.

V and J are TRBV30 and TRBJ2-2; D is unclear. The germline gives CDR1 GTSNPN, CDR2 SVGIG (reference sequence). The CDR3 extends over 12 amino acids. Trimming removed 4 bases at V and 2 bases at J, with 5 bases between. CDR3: CAWTLNTGELFF. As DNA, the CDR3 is TGTGCCTGGACCCTAAACACCGGGGAGCTGTTTTTT.

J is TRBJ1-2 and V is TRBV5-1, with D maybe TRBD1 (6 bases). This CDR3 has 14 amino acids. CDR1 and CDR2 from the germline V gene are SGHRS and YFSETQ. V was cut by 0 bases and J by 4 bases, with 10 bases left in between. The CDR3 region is CASSLDSGAYGYTF. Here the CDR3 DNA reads TGCGCCAGCAGCTTGGATTCAGGGGCCTATGGCTACACCTTC.

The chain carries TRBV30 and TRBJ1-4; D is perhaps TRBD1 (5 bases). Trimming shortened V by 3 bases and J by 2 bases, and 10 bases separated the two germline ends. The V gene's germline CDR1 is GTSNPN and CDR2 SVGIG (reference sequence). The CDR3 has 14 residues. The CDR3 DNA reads TGTGCCTGGAGGGGACGGCAGACTAATGAAAAACTGTTTTTT. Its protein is CAWRGRQTNEKLFF. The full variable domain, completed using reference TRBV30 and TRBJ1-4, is SQTIHQWPATLVQPVGSPLSLECTVEGTSNPNLYWYRQAAGRGLQLLFYSVGIGQISSEVPQNLSASRPQDRQFILSSKKLLLSDSGFYLCAWRGRQTNEKLFFGSGTQLSVL.

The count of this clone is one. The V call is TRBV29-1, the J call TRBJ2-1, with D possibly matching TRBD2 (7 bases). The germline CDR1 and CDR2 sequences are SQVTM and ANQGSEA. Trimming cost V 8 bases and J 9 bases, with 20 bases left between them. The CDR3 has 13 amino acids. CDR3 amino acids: CSQIKGGNTEQFF. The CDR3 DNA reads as TGCAGCCAAATAAAGGGGGGGAATACTGAGCAGTTCTTC.

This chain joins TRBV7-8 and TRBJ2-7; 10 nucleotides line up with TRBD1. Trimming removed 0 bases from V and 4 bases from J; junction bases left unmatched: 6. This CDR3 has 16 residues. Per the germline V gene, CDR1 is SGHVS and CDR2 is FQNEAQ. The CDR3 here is CASSLAPGQGSYEQYF. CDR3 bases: TGTGCCAGCAGCTTAGCTCCGGGACAGGGGTCGTACGAGCAGTACTTC.

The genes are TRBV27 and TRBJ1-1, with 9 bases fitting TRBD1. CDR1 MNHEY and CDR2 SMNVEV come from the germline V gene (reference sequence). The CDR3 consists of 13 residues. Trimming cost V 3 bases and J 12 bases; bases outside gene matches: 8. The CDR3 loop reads CASSLARDRGSFF. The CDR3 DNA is TGTGCCAGCAGTTTGGCTCGCGACAGGGGGTCTTTCTTT.

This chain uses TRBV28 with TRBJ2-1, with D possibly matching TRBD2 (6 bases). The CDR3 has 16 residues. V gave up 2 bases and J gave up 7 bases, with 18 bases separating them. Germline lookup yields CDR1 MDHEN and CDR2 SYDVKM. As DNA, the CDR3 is TGTGCCAGCAGTTTACTGGCGGGGCGGGTAAGGAATGAGCAGTTCTTC. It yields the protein CASSLLAGRVRNEQFF.

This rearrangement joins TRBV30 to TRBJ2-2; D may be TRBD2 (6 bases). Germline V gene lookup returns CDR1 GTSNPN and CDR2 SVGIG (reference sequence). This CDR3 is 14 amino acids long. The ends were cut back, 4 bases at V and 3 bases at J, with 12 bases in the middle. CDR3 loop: CAWNGRTDTGELFF. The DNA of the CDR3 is TGTGCCTGGAACGGGAGAACGGACACCGGGGAGCTGTTTTTT.

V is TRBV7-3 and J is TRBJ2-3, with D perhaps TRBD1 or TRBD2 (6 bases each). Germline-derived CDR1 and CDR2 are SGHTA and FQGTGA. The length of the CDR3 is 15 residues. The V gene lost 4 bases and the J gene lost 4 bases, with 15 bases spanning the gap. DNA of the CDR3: TGTGCCAGCAGCTATAGGGGGGACTTGGCAGATACGCAGTATTTT. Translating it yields CASSYRGDLADTQYF.

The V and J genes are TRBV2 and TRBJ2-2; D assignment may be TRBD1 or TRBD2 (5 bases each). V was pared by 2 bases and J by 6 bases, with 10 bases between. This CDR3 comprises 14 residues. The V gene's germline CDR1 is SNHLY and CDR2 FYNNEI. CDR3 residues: CASSEFRGAGELFF. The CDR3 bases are TGTGCCAGCAGTGAATTTCGGGGCGCCGGGGAGCTGTTTTTT. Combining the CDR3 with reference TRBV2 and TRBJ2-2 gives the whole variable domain EPEVTQTPSHQVTQMGQEVILRCVPISNHLYFYWYRQILGQKVEFLVSFYNNEISEKSEIFDDQFSVERPDGSNFTLKIRSTKLEDSAMYFCASSEFRGAGELFFGEGSRLTVL.

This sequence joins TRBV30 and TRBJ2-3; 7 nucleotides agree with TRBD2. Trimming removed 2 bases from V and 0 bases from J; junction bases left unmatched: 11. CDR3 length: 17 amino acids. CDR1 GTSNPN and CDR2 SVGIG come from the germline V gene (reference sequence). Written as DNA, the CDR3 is TGTGCCTGGAGTCCTGGGCTAGCGGCTACTAGCACAGATACGCAGTATTTT. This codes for CAWSPGLAATSTDTQYF. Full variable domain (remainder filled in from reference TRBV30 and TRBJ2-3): SQTIHQWPATLVQPVGSPLSLECTVEGTSNPNLYWYRQAAGRGLQLLFYSVGIGQISSEVPQNLSASRPQDRQFILSSKKLLLSDSGFYLCAWSPGLAATSTDTQYFGPGTRLTVL.

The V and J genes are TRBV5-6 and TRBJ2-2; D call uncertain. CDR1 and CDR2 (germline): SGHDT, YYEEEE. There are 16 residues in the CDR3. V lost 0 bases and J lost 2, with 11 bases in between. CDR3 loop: CASSLASEFNTGELFF. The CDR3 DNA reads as TGTGCCAGCAGCTTGGCTTCGGAGTTCAACACCGGGGAGCTGTTTTTT.

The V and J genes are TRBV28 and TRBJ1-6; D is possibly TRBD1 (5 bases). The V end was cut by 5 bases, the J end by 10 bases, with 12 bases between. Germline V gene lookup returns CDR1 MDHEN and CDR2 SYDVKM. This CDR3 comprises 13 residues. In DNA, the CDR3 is TGTGCCAGCAGTGCCCCGACAGTATCACCCCTCCACTTT. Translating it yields CASSAPTVSPLHF.

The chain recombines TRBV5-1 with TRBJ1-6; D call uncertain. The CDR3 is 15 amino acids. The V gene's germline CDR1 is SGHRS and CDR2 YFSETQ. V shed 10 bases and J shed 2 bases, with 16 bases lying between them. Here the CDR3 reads CASAFRAPYNSPLHF. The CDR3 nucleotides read TGCGCCTCCGCATTCCGGGCTCCCTATAATTCACCCCTCCACTTT.

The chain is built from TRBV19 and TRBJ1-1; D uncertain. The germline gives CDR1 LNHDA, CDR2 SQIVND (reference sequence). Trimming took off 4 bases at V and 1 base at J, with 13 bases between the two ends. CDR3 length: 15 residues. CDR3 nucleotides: TGTGCCAGTAGTACCAGCCCTGCCAGGAACACTGAAGCTTTCTTT. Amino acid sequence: CASSTSPARNTEAFF. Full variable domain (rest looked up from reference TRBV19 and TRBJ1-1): DGGITQSPKYLFRKEGQNVTLSCEQNLNHDAMYWYRQDPGQGLRLIYYSQIVNDFQKGDIAEGYSVSREKKESFPLTVTSAQKNPTAFYLCASSTSPARNTEAFFGQGTRLTVV.

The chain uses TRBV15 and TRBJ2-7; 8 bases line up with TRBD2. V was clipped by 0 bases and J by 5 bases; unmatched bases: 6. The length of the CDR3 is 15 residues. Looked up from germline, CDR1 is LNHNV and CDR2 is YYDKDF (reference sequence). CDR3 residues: CATSREAGVGHEQYF. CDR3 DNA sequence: TGTGCCACCAGCAGAGAAGCGGGAGTAGGGCACGAGCAGTACTTC. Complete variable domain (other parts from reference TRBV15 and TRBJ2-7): DAMVIQNPRYQVTQFGKPVTLSCSQTLNHNVMYWYQQKSSQAPKLLFHYYDKDFNNEADTPDNFQSRRPNTSFCFLDIRSPGLGDTAMYLCATSREAGVGHEQYFGPGTRLTVT.

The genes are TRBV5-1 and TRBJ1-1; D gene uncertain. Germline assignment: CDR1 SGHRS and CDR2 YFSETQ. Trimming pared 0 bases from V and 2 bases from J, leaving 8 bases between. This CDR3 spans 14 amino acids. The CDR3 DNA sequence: TGCGCCAGCAGCTTGGCGGACGGAAACACTGAAGCTTTCTTT. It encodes CASSLADGNTEAFF.